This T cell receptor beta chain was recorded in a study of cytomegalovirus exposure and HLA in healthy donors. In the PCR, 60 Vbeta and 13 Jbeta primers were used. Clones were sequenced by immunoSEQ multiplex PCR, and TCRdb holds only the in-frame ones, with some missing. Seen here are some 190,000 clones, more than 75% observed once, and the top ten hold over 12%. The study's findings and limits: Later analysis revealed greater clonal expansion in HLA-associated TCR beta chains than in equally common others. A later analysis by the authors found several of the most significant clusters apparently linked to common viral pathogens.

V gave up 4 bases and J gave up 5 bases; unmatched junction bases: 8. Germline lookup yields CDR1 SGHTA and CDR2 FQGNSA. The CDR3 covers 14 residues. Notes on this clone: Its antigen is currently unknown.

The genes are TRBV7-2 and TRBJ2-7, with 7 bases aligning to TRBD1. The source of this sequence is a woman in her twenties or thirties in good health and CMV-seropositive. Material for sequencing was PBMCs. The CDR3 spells CASSWGDRVHEQYF. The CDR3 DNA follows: TGTGCCAGCAGCTGGGGTGACAGGGTGCACGAGCAGTACTTC.